A selection of T cell receptor beta chains follows, all from one sample in a study of cytomegalovirus exposure and HLA in healthy donors. Clones were read by immunoSEQ multiplex PCR, and TCRdb kept only the in-frame ones, dropping some. The table records around 160,000 clones, roughly 71% of them present only once. What was sequenced was PBMCs. These receptors were collected from a male donor in good health and CMV-seropositive. Each CDR3 is given without its conserved first and last residue. Rows give clone size only sometimes, using once, few, many, or a class for an expanded clone.

TRBV5-1	TRBJ2-1	NA	ASSIRDRPYNEQF
TRBV19	TRBJ2-5	NA	ASSIRGQLEETQY
TRBV11-2	TRBJ1-1	NA	ASSLVTGGPNTEAF
TRBV13	TRBJ2-7	NA	ASSFRGSGGIYEQY
TRBV28	TRBJ2-1	NA	ASSVAGGGNYNEQF
TRBV7-2	TRBJ2-1	NA	ASSLLADPYNEQF
TRBV19	TRBJ2-1	NA	ASSHRDYREQF
TRBV6-5	TRBJ2-7	NA	ASSSPAGRY
TRBV9	TRBJ1-2	NA	ASSVASASGGYT
TRBV4-1	TRBJ1-2	NA	ASSQAWTGGDTNT
TRBV7-2	TRBJ2-7	NA	ASSLLFYEQY
TRBV30	TRBJ2-5	NA	AWGTGSKTQY
TRBV2	TRBJ2-1	NA	ASNRVGGF
TRBV7-2	TRBJ2-7	NA	ASSLAGRGRNEQY
TRBV25-1	TRBJ2-2	NA	ASGQGGTGELF
TRBV18	TRBJ2-1	NA	ASSPDRGRLDNEQF
TRBV7-9	TRBJ1-1	NA	ASSFSHGTTEAF
TRBV2	TRBJ2-1	NA	ASTMWGGAYNEQF
TRBV5-5	TRBJ2-5	NA	ASSLGQVRETQY
TRBV6-1	TRBJ2-7	NA	ASTEDRRRYEQY
TRBV4-3	TRBJ2-7	once	ASSQALGNDYEQY
TRBV11-2	TRBJ1-2	NA	ASSLVLTGLYGYT
TRBV5-6	TRBJ1-6	few	ASSLEPVSSYNSPLH
TRBV30	TRBJ2-1	NA	AWTELNEQF
TRBV7-2	TRBJ1-1	few	ASSSDSGNTEAF
TRBV5-6	TRBJ2-7	few	ASSPGQGPYEQY
TRBV7-9	TRBJ2-2	NA	ASSPSAGPTGELF
TRBV19	TRBJ1-2	NA	ASRKVYGTGDAVGYT
TRBV6-1	TRBJ1-5	NA	ASSGGNGQNQPQH
TRBV6-6	TRBJ1-4	NA	ASITGRGGEKLF
TRBV7-9	TRBJ1-1	NA	ASSVGDTEAF
TRBV10-3	TRBJ2-3	NA	AISPQRDTQY
TRBV11-2	TRBJ1-1	NA	ASSFLSLSATEAF
TRBV6-1	TRBJ1-4	NA	ASSLQGATNEKLF
TRBV7-6	TRBJ1-2	NA	ASSPSTGYGYT
TRBV12-5	TRBJ1-1	NA	ASVAPGGPVNTEAF
TRBV10-3	TRBJ2-7	NA	AISPGQRDSYEQY
TRBV18	TRBJ2-4	NA	ASSRRAGGTKNIQY
TRBV30	TRBJ1-1	few	AWSGETAYGAF
TRBV13	TRBJ2-1	few	ASSPAGTSSYNEQF
TRBV4-2	TRBJ2-3	NA	ATRAGTSRDTQY
TRBV4-2	TRBJ1-2	NA	ASSQTDSSGYT
TRBV7-6	TRBJ1-6	few	ASSPWDRGRYNSPLH
TRBV4-2	TRBJ2-1	NA	ASSPIAGISYNEQF
TRBV7-2	TRBJ1-5	NA	ASSLEHRGLSNQPQH
TRBV13	TRBJ2-7	NA	ASSLEGGGRYEQY
TRBV9	TRBJ2-3	NA	ASSATGLAGSYADTQY
TRBV2	TRBJ2-7	NA	ASSEGTSYEQY
TRBV2	TRBJ1-5	NA	ASSVHSTSNQPQH